This T cell receptor (beta chain) was captured in a study of blood T cell repertoires in COVID-19. The overall study: Spain, Italy and the United States supplied samples that represented acute and convalescent COVID-19.

The authors' processing: Reference gene primer amplification yielded estimated nucleated cell counts. The protocol was immunoSEQ multiplex PCR, while the TCRdb copy is restricted to in-frame clones and leaves out a portion. Clone size and V and J calls were adopted from that table, with D and trimming inferred from the DNA. Among roughly 64,000 clones, roughly 78% were seen once, and the ten largest hold around 14%. V shed 9 bases and J 5 bases; nucleotides not matched to a gene: 18. CDR1 is SGHRS, CDR2 YFSETQ, per germline. The CDR3 is made up of 16 amino acids. Seattle participants joined during active infection and were tracked over time.

Sequencing was performed on peripheral blood. This TCR was sampled from a man aged 55 to 70 with COVID-19, enrolled during active disease. J is TRBJ2-3 and V is TRBV5-1, with 7 bases fitting TRBD1. The CDR3 nucleotides read TGCGCCACTTCGACAGGGACATTTCTAGGGCGAGATACGCAGTATTTT. Amino acids: CATSTGTFLGRDTQYF.